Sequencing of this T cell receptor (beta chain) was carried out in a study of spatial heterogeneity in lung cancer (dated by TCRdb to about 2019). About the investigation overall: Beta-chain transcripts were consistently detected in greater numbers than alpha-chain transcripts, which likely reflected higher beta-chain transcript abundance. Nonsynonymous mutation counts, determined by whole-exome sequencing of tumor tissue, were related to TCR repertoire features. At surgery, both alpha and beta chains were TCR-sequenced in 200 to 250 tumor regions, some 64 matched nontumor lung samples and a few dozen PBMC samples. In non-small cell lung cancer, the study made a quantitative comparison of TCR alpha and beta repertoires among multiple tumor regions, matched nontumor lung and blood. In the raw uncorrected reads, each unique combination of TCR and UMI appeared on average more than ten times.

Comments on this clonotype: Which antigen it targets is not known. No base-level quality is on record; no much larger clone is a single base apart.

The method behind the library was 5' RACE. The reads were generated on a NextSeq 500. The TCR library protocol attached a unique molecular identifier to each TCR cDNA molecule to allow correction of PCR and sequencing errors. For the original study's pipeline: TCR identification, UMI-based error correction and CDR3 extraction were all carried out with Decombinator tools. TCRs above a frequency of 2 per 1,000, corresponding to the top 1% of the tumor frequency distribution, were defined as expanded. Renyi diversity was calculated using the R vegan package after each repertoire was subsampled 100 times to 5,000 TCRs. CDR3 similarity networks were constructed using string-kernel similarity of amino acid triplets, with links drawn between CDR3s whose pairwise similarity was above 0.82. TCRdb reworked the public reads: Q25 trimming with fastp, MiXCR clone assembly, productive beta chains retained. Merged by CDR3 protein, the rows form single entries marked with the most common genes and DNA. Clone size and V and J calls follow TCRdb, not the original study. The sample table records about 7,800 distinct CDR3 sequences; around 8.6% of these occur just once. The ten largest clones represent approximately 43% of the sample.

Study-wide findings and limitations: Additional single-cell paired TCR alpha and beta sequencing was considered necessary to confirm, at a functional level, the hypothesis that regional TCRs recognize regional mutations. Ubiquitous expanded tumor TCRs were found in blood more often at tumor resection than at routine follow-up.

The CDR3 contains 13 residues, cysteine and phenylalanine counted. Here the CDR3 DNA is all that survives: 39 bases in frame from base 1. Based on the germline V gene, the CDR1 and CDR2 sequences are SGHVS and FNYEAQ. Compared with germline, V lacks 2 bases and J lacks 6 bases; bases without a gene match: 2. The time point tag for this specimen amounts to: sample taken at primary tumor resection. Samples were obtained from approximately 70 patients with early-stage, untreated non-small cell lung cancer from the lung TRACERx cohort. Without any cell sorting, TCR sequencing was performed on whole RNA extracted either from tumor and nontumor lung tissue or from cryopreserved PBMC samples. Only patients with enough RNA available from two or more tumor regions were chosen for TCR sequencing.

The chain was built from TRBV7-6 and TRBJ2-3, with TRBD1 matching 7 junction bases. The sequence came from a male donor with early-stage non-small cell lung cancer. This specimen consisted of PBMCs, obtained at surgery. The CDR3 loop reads CASSLQDRDTQYF. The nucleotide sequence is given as TGTGCCAGCAGCTTACAGGACAGGGATACGCAGTATTTT.